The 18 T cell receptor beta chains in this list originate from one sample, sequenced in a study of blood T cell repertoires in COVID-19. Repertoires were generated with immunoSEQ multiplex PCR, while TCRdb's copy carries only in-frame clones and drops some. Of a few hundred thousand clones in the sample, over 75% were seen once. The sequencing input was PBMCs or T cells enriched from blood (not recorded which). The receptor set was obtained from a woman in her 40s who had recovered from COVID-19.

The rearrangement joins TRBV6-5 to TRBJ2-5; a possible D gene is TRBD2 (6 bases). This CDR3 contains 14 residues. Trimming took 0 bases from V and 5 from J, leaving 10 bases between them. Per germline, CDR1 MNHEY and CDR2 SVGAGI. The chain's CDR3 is CASSYSAGRETQYF. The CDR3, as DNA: TGTGCCAGCAGTTACTCGGCGGGACGGGAGACCCAGTACTTC.

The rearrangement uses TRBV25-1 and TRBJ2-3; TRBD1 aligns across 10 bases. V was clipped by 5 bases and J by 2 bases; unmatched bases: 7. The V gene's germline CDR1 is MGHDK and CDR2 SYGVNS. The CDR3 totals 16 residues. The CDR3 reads CASSKGQGGDTDTQYF. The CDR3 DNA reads TGTGCCAGCAGTAAAGGACAGGGGGGGGACACAGATACGCAGTATTTT.

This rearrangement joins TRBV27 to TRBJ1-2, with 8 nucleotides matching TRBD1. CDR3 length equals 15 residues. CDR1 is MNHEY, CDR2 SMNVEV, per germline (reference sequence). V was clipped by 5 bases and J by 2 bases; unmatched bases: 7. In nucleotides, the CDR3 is TGTGCCAGCAGTACCTCCGGGACAGGAAACTATGGCTACACCTTC. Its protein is CASSTSGTGNYGYTF.

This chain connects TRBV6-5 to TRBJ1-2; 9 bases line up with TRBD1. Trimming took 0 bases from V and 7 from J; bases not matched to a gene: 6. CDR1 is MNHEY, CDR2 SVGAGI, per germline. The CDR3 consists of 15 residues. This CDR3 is CASSYSWDREAGYTF. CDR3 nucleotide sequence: TGTGCCAGCAGTTACTCGTGGGACAGGGAGGCTGGCTACACCTTC.

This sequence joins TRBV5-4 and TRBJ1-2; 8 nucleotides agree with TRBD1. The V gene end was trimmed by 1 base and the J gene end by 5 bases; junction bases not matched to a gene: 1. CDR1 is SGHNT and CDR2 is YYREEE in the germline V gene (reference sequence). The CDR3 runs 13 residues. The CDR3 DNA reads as TGTGCCAGCAGCTTGAACAGGGGGTATGGCTACACCTTC. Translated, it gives CASSLNRGYGYTF.

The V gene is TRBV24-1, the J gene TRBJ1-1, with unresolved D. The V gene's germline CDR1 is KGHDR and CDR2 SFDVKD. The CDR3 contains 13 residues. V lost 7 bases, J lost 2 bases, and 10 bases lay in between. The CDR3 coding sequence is TGTGCCACCAGCAATCATCAAAACACTGAAGCTTTCTTT. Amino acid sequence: CATSNHQNTEAFF.

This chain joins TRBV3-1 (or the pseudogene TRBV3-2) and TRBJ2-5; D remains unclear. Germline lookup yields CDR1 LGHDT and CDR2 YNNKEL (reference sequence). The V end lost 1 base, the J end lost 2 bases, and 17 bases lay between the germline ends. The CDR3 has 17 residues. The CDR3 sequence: CASSQGPRLSLQETQYF. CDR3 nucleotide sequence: TGTGCCAGCAGCCAAGGGCCTCGACTGTCACTTCAAGAGACCCAGTACTTC.

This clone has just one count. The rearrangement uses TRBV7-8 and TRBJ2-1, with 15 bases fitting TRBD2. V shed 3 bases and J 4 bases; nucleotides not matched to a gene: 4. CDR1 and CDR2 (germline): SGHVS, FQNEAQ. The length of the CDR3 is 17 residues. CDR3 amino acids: CASSLGLAGGRYNEQFF. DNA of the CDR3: TGTGCCAGCAGCTTGGGACTAGCGGGAGGTCGATACAATGAGCAGTTCTTC.

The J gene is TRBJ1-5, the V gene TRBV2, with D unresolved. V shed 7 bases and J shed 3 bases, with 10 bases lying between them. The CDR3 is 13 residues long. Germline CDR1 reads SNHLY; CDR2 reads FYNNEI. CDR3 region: CASTSEANQPQHF. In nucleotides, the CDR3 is TGTGCCAGCACGTCCGAGGCCAATCAGCCCCAGCATTTT.

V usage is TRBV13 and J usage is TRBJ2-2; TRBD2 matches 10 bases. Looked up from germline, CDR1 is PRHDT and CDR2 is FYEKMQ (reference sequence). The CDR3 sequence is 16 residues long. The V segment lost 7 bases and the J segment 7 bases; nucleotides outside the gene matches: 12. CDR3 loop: CASKFRLAGRDGELFF. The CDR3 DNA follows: TGTGCCAGCAAGTTCAGACTAGCGGGTCGAGACGGGGAGCTGTTTTTT.

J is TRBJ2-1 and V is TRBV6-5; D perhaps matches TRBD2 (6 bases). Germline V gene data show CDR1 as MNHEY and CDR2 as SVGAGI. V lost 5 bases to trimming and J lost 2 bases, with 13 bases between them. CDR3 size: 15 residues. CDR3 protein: CASSRDSVTYNEQFF. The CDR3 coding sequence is TGTGCCAGCAGTCGGGACTCAGTAACCTACAATGAGCAGTTCTTC.

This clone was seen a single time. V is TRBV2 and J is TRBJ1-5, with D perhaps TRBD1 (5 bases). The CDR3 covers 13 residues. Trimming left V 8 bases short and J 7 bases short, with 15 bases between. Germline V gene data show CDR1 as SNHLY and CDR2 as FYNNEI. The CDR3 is CASGAPQDQPQHF. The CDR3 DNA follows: TGTGCCAGCGGGGCCCCGCAAGACCAGCCCCAGCATTTT.

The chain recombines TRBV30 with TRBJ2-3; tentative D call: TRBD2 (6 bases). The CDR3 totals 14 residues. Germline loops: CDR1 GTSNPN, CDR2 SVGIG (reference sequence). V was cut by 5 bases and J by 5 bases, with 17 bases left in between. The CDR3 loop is CAWDPGRVGDTQYF. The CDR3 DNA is TGTGCCTGGGACCCCGGGAGAGTTGGAGATACGCAGTATTTT.

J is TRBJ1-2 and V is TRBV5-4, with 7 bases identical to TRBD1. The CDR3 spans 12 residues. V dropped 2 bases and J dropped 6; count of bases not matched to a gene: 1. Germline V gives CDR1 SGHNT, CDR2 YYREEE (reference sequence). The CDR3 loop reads CASSFGQDGYTF. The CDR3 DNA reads TGTGCCAGCAGCTTTGGACAGGATGGCTACACCTTC.

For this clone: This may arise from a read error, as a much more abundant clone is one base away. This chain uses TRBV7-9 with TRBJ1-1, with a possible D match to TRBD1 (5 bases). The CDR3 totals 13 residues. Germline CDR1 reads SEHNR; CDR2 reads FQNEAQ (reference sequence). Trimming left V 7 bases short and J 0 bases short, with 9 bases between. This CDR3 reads CASTRTLNTEAFF. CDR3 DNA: TGTGCCAGCACCCGGACACTGAACACTGAAGCTTTCTTT.

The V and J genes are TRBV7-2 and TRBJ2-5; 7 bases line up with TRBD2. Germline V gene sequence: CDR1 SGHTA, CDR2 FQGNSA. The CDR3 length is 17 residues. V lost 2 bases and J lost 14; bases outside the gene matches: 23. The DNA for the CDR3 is TGTGCCAGCAGCTTAAGTTGGGCGGGAGCGGCCCAAAGACCCCCCTACTTC. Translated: CASSLSWAGAAQRPPYF.

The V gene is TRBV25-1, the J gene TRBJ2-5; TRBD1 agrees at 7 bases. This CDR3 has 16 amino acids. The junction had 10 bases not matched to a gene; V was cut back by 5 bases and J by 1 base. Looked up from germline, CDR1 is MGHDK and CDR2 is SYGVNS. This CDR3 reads CASSPLGTETQETQYF. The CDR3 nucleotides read TGTGCCAGCAGTCCCCTTGGGACAGAGACCCAAGAGACCCAGTACTTC. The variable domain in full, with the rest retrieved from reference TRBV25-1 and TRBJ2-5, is EADIYQTPRYLVIGTGKKITLECSQTMGHDKMYWYQQDPGMELHLIHYSYGVNSTEKGDLSSESTVSRIRTEHFPLTLESARPSHTSQYLCASSPLGTETQETQYFGPGTRLLVL.

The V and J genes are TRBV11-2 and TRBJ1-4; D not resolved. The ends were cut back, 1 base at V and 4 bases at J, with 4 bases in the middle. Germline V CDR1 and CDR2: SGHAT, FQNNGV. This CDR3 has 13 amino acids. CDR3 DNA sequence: TGTGCCAGCAGCTTAGCCGTTAATGAAAAACTGTTTTTT. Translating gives CASSLAVNEKLFF.